These 30 T cell receptor beta chains were sequenced from one sample in a study of PD-L1 blockade in urothelial cancer (dated by TCRdb to 2016 to 2017). Library generation was performed with the immunoSEQ multiplex PCR assay. Imported from immuneACCESS, the table was reduced by TCRdb to in-frame sequences with V and J called. These copies leave out some clones; in studies compared against another copy, an unresolved V gene accounts for under half, and the cause of the remainder is not known. Across this sample there are roughly 50,000 clones, with about 85% seen only once. Together, the top ten hold less than 8% of the sample. The starting material was PBMCs, obtained around atezolizumab (anti-PD-L1) treatment. The receptors stem from a man in his 60s with urothelial cancer.

This sequence joins TRBV6-6 and TRBJ1-2; 8 bases are a match to TRBD1. V lost 6 bases to trimming and J lost 6 bases; unmatched junction nucleotides: 6. CDR3 size: 13 residues. From germline, CDR1 is MNHNY and CDR2 SVGAGI (reference sequence). CDR3 region: CASRADRGNGYTF. The DNA of the CDR3 is TGTGCCAGCAGAGCCGACAGGGGTAATGGCTACACCTTC.

This chain uses TRBV7-8 with TRBJ2-5; TRBD1 is a possible D gene (6 bases). The V and J ends lost 1 base and 2 bases respectively, with 11 bases between them. The CDR3 contains 15 residues. CDR1 is SGHVS and CDR2 is FQNEAQ in the germline V gene. CDR3 amino acids: CASSLVWDKQETQYF. The CDR3 region has the DNA TGTGCCAGCAGCTTAGTTTGGGACAAACAAGAGACCCAGTACTTC.

The chain recombines TRBV5-4 with TRBJ2-3; 7 bases are a match to TRBD2. Germline-derived CDR1 and CDR2 are SGHNT and YYREEE (reference sequence). The CDR3 runs to 13 residues. The V and J ends lost 4 bases and 6 bases, in that order; junction bases with no gene match: 5. The CDR3 sequence is CASSRVGGDTQYF. In DNA, the CDR3 is TGTGCCAGCAGCAGGGTGGGGGGGGATACGCAGTATTTT.

The genes are TRBV6-5 and TRBJ2-2; tentative D call: TRBD1 (5 bases). CDR1 is MNHEY, CDR2 SVGAGI, per germline. V was pared by 4 bases and J by 0 bases, with 12 bases between. This CDR3 has 16 residues. The CDR3 DNA follows: TGTGCCAGCAGTTCACAGGCAAAGACGAACACCGGGGAGCTGTTTTTT. Protein product: CASSSQAKTNTGELFF.

This chain joins TRBV5-4 and TRBJ2-1; 8 bases match TRBD2. The junction had 6 bases not matched to a gene; V was cut back by 1 base and J by 6 bases. The CDR3 is 15 residues long. Germline CDR1 reads SGHNT; CDR2 reads YYREEE (reference sequence). The CDR3 DNA is TGTGCCAGCAGCTTGACGGGGGGGCAGGGCAATGAGCAGTTCTTC. Protein: CASSLTGGQGNEQFF.

This clone was observed a single time. The chain uses TRBV7-3 and TRBJ2-2; 9 nucleotides match TRBD2. Germline V gene sequence: CDR1 SGHTA, CDR2 FQGTGA. CDR3 length: 15 amino acids. Germline trimming cut 2 bases from V and 6 bases from J; bases unmatched to any gene: 4. CDR3 amino acids: CASSLGLASAGELFF. CDR3 nucleotides: TGTGCCAGCAGCTTAGGACTAGCGTCGGCCGGGGAGCTGTTTTTT. Variable domain in full (rest from reference TRBV7-3 and TRBJ2-2): GAGVSQTPSNKVTEKGKYVELRCDPISGHTALYWYRQSLGQGPEFLIYFQGTGAADDSGLPNDRFFAVRPEGSVSTLKIQRTERGDSAVYLCASSLGLASAGELFFGEGSRLTVL.

The gene calls are TRBV19 and TRBJ1-2, with D tentatively TRBD1 (6 bases). Between the trimmed V and J ends, which lost 10 bases and 5 bases, there was a span of 17 bases. Germline CDR1 reads LNHDA; CDR2 reads SQIVND (reference sequence). The CDR3 runs to 13 residues. The CDR3 here is CATAGGRGYGYTF. CDR3 bases: TGTGCCACTGCCGGCGGCAGGGGTTATGGCTACACCTTC.

This clone has only a few counts. The chain links TRBV6-5 to TRBJ1-4, with TRBD1 matching 8 bases. Per germline, CDR1 MNHEY and CDR2 SVGAGI. The CDR3 sequence is 15 residues long. V trimming: 5 bases; J trimming: 7 bases; junction bases outside the gene matches: 9. CDR3 DNA: TGTGCCAGCAGTCGTCAGGGGGCGTATGGTGAAAAACTGTTTTTT. The encoded protein is CASSRQGAYGEKLFF.

This clone was counted once. V usage is TRBV5-1 and J usage is TRBJ1-2; D is perhaps TRBD1 (5 bases). Deletions cut 2 bases from V and 4 bases from J, with 18 bases between. Germline V gene data show CDR1 as SGHRS and CDR2 as YFSETQ. CDR3 length: 16 residues. The CDR3 region has the DNA TGCGCCAGCAGCTTTACGGGGGATGGGGCCTTCTATGGCTACACCTTC. The encoded protein is CASSFTGDGAFYGYTF. Complete variable domain (other parts from reference TRBV5-1 and TRBJ1-2): KAGVTQTPRYLIKTRGQQVTLSCSPISGHRSVSWYQQTPGQGLQFLFEYFSETQRNKGNFPGRFSGRQFSNSRSEMNVSTLELGDSALYLCASSFTGDGAFYGYTFGSGTRLTVV.

The chain links TRBV5-1 to TRBJ1-4; 7 bases agree with TRBD1. Trimming took 2 bases from V and 0 from J; bases not matched to a gene: 4. CDR3 length: 16 residues. Germline CDR1 is SGHRS and CDR2 is YFSETQ. CDR3 in DNA: TGCGCCAGCAGCTTAGGCAGGGGGACAACTAATGAAAAACTGTTTTTT. This gives the protein CASSLGRGTTNEKLFF.

The chain employs TRBV12-1 and TRBJ2-4; TRBD1 is taken as the D call from the table, unchecked against the DNA. TRBV12-1 is a pseudogene locus. This CDR3 spans 16 amino acids. The CDR3, as DNA: TGTGCCAGCAGAATGAGACAGGAGATAGCCAAAAACATTCAGTACTTC. Its translation: CASRMRQEIAKNIQYF.

V is TRBV29-1 and J is TRBJ1-4, with D perhaps matching TRBD1 (5 bases). With 4 bases removed from V and 0 bases from J, the gap between germline ends came to 18 bases. The germline V gene encodes CDR1 SQVTM and CDR2 ANQGSEA. The CDR3 is 17 residues long. The CDR3 loop is CSVGGGVSSATNEKLFF. The CDR3 region has the DNA TGCAGCGTTGGCGGGGGGGTCTCTTCTGCAACTAATGAAAAACTGTTTTTT.

This rearrangement joins TRBV11-2 to TRBJ1-1; unclear D gene. CDR1 SGHAT and CDR2 FQNNGV come from the germline V gene. The V gene lost 1 base and the J gene lost 12 bases, with 12 bases spanning the gap. This CDR3 is 12 amino acids long. The CDR3 loop reads CASSLVEGISFF. The CDR3 nucleotides read TGTGCCAGCAGCTTAGTGGAGGGAATATCTTTCTTT. The full variable domain, its missing parts supplied by reference TRBV11-2 and TRBJ1-1, is EAGVAQSPRYKIIEKRQSVAFWCNPISGHATLYWYQQILGQGPKLLIQFQNNGVVDDSQLPKDRFSAERLKGVDSTLKIQPAKLEDSAVYLCASSLVEGISFFGQGTRLTVV.

V is TRBV6-5 and J is TRBJ1-5; 7 bases match TRBD1. In germline, CDR1 is MNHEY, CDR2 SVGAGI. V lost 8 bases to trimming and J lost 6 bases; unmatched junction nucleotides: 4. The CDR3 sequence is 12 residues long. Here the CDR3 reads CASRRGSQPQHF. CDR3 in DNA: TGTGCCAGCCGCAGGGGGAGTCAGCCCCAGCATTTT.

The chain uses TRBV11-2 and TRBJ1-5; no reliable D call. The CDR3 is made up of 14 amino acids. CDR1 and CDR2 from the germline V gene are SGHAT and FQNNGV. With 3 bases removed from V and 0 bases from J, the gap between germline ends came to 6 bases. CDR3 loop: CASSLENSNQPQHF. CDR3 DNA: TGTGCCAGCAGCTTGGAGAATAGCAATCAGCCCCAGCATTTT.

The CDR3 DNA is TGTGCCAGCAGTTACTGGGGACTAGCGGGGGGAGGCCAGTACTTC. The encoded protein is CASSYWGLAGGGQYF. The V and J genes are TRBV6-5 and TRBJ2-5; 15 nucleotides match TRBD2. This CDR3 is 15 amino acids long. Germline V gene data show CDR1 as MNHEY and CDR2 as SVGAGI. V gave up 1 base and J gave up 10 bases; unmatched junction bases: 4.

V gene TRBV7-9 combines with J gene TRBJ2-3, with TRBD2 matching over 8 bases. J lost 8 bases, V lost 3 bases, and 7 bases had no gene match. Germline assignment: CDR1 SEHNR and CDR2 FQNEAQ (reference sequence). This CDR3 contains 14 residues. In DNA, the CDR3 is TGTGCCAGCAGCTTTATGGCGGGGGGACCTACGCAGTATTTT. Translated: CASSFMAGGPTQYF.

The genes are TRBV5-1 and TRBJ1-4, with D possibly being TRBD1 (5 bases). CDR3 length: 14 residues. The germline CDR1 and CDR2 sequences are SGHRS and YFSETQ. Trimming left V 4 bases short and J 5 bases short, with 12 bases between. CDR3 nucleotide sequence: TGCGCCAGCAGCCGGGACGGACTAAATGAAAAACTGTTTTTT. Amino acid sequence: CASSRDGLNEKLFF.

The chain recombines TRBV5-1 with TRBJ1-5; D is uncertain. Trimming took off 4 bases at V and 6 bases at J, with 14 bases between the two ends. The CDR3 spans 14 residues. Germline CDR1 is SGHRS and CDR2 is YFSETQ. The CDR3 DNA sequence: TGCGCCAGCAGCGAGGGTTCCAGAGGTCAGCCCCAGCATTTT. It encodes CASSEGSRGQPQHF.

This clone was seen only once. The rearrangement links TRBV27 to TRBJ2-2; possible D gene TRBD2, 5 bases. The V and J ends lost 2 bases and 4 bases respectively, with 5 bases between them. There are 13 residues in the CDR3. The V gene's germline CDR1 is MNHEY and CDR2 SMNVEV (reference sequence). CDR3 sequence (DNA): TGTGCCAGCAGTTTACTAGCCACCGGGGAGCTGTTTTTT. Translation gives CASSLLATGELFF.

The V call is TRBV7-3, the J call TRBJ1-6; no firm D call. This CDR3 has 13 amino acids. Germline assignment: CDR1 SGHTA and CDR2 FQGTGA. The V end was cut by 5 bases, the J end by 7 bases, with 9 bases between. In DNA, the CDR3 is TGTGCCAGCAGCCAATCGGAGAATTCACCCCTCCACTTT. It codes for CASSQSENSPLHF.

This chain links TRBV11-2 with TRBJ2-1; tentative D call: TRBD2 (5 bases). The CDR3 sequence is 15 residues long. Germline V gene lookup returns CDR1 SGHAT and CDR2 FQNNGV. The V gene lost 2 bases and the J gene lost 7 bases, with 15 bases spanning the gap. The chain's CDR3 is CASSLLRERRNEQFF. In nucleotides, the CDR3 is TGTGCCAGCAGCTTATTGAGGGAACGGAGGAATGAGCAGTTCTTC.

The chain combines TRBV2 with TRBJ2-3; the match to TRBD2 covers 7 bases. Trimming at V came to 8 bases and at J to 5 bases, leaving 4 bases not matched to a gene. CDR3 length: 12 residues. CDR1 is SNHLY and CDR2 is FYNNEI in the germline V gene. The CDR3 DNA sequence: TGTGCCAGCTACACGGGGGGAGATACGCAGTATTTT. Protein sequence: CASYTGGDTQYF.

This rearrangement joins TRBV10-3 to TRBJ2-7, with D hard to call. This CDR3 is 11 amino acids long. Germline V gene sequence: CDR1 ENHRY, CDR2 SYGVKD. The V and J ends lost 2 bases and 5 bases respectively, with 4 bases between them. The CDR3 DNA reads TGTGCCATCAGTGAGGGCAACGAGCAGTACTTC. Translation: CAISEGNEQYF.

The chain joins TRBV27 to TRBJ2-7, with 7 bases that match TRBD2. Per germline, CDR1 MNHEY and CDR2 SMNVEV (reference sequence). The CDR3 contains 15 residues. V lost 5 bases to trimming and J lost 2 bases; unmatched junction nucleotides: 9. Here the CDR3 DNA reads TGTGCCAGCAGTCAGACCGGCGGGGGACCCTACGAGCAGTACTTC. Its protein is CASSQTGGGPYEQYF.

This chain joins TRBV11-3 and TRBJ1-1, with 7 positions matching TRBD1. Per the germline V gene, CDR1 is SGHNT and CDR2 is YENEEA. The V and J ends lost 2 bases and 7 bases, in that order; junction bases with no gene match: 4. This CDR3 has 13 amino acids. CDR3 sequence: CASSLRPGGEAFF. As DNA, the CDR3 is TGTGCCAGCAGCTTAAGGCCAGGGGGTGAAGCTTTCTTT.

A few counts support this clone. The gene calls are TRBV11-2 and TRBJ2-7; 11 nucleotides line up with TRBD1. Germline V CDR1 and CDR2: SGHAT, FQNNGV. CDR3 size: 13 residues. V gave up 7 bases and J gave up 6 bases; unmatched junction bases: 5. In nucleotides, the CDR3 is TGTGCCAGCAACCCCGGGACAGGGGGCGAGCAGTACTTC. This gives the protein CASNPGTGGEQYF.

The chain links TRBV5-1 to TRBJ2-1; 7 nucleotides align to TRBD1. CDR1 is SGHRS and CDR2 is YFSETQ in the germline V gene. V lost 5 bases and J lost 0; bases outside the gene matches: 8. This CDR3 has 16 residues. The CDR3 loop is CASSETGLASYNEQFF. Here the CDR3 DNA reads TGCGCCAGCAGTGAGACAGGGCTAGCCTCCTACAATGAGCAGTTCTTC.

V gene TRBV5-1 combines with J gene TRBJ1-1, with D possibly being TRBD1 (5 bases). Germline CDR1 SGHRS, CDR2 YFSETQ. The CDR3 spans 14 residues. V lost 2 bases and J 4 bases, leaving 12 bases between the germline ends. The CDR3, as DNA: TGCGCCAGCAGCTTAGCCGGCGGGACCACTGAAGCTTTCTTT. Protein product: CASSLAGGTTEAFF.

The rearrangement links TRBV11-3 to TRBJ2-5; TRBD2 agrees at 7 bases. The CDR3 sequence is 15 residues long. Germline lookup yields CDR1 SGHNT and CDR2 YENEEA. J was trimmed by 0 bases and V by 4 bases; bases with no gene match: 5. The CDR3, as DNA: TGTGCCAGCAGCTCTGACGGGGGGTACCAAGAGACCCAGTACTTC. Its protein is CASSSDGGYQETQYF.